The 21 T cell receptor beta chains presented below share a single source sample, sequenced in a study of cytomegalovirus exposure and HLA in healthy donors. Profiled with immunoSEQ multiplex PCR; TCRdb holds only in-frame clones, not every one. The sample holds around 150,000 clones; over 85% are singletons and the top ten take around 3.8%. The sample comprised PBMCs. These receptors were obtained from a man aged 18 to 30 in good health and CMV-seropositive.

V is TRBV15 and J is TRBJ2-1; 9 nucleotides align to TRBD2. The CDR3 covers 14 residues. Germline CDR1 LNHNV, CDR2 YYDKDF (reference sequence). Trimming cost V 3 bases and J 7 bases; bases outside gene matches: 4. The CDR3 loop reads CATSSRLAGNEQFF. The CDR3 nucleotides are TGTGCCACCAGCAGTAGGCTAGCGGGGAATGAGCAGTTCTTC. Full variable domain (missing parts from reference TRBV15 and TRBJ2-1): DAMVIQNPRYQVTQFGKPVTLSCSQTLNHNVMYWYQQKSSQAPKLLFHYYDKDFNNEADTPDNFQSRRPNTSFCFLDIRSPGLGDTAMYLCATSSRLAGNEQFFGPGTRLTVL.

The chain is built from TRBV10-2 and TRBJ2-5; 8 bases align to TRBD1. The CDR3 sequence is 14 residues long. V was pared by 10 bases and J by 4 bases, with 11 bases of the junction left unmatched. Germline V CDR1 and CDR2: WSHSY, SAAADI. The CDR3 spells CATADRGAGETQYF. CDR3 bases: TGCGCCACAGCCGACAGGGGCGCAGGAGAGACCCAGTACTTC.

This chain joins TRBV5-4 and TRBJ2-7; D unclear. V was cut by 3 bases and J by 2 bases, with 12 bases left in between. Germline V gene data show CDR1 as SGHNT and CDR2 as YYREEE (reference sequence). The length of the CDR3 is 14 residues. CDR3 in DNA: TGTGCCAGCAGCTCTGGCGAGGCCGCCTACGAGCAGTACTTC. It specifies CASSSGEAAYEQYF.

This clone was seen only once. CDR3 nucleotides: TGCGCCAGCAGTGAGTCGACAGGGGGCTATAATTCACCCCTCCACTTT. This encodes CASSESTGGYNSPLHF. This sequence joins TRBV10-1 and TRBJ1-6, with 9 bases identical to TRBD1. Unmatched junction bases numbered 0, after V lost 0 bases and J lost 3 bases. Germline V gives CDR1 WNHNN, CDR2 SYGVQD (reference sequence). The CDR3 is 16 amino acids.

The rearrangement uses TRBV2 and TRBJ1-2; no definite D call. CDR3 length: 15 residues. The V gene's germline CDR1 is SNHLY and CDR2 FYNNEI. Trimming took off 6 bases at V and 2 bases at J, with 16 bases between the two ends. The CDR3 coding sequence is TGTGCCAGCAGGCCCCAGCAGGCCTCAAACTATGGCTACACCTTC. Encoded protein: CASRPQQASNYGYTF.

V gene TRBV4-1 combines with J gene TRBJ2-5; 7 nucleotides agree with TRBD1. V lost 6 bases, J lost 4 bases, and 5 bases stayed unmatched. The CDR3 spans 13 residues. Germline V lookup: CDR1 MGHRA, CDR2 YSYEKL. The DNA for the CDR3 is TGCGCCAGCAGTATGAGACAGGGAGAGACCCAGTACTTC. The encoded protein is CASSMRQGETQYF.

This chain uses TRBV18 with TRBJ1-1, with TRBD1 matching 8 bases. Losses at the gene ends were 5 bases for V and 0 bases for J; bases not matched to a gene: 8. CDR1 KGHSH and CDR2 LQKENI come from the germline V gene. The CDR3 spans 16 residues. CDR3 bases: TGTGCCAGCTCAACAGGGGGGAATTTGGTGAACACTGAAGCTTTCTTT. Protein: CASSTGGNLVNTEAFF.

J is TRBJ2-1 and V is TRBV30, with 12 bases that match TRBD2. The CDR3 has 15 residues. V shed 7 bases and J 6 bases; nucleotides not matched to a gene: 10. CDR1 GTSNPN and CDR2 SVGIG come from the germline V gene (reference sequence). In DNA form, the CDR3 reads TGTGCCTCGACCCACCTAGCGGGAGGGAGCAATGAGCAGTTCTTC. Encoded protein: CASTHLAGGSNEQFF.

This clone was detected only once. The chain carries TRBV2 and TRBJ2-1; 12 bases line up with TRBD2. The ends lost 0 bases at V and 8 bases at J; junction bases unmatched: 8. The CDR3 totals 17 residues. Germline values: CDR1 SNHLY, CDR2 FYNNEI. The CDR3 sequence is CASSEARASGRAHEQFF. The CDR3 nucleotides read TGTGCCAGCAGTGAAGCCCGGGCTAGCGGGAGGGCCCATGAGCAGTTCTTC.

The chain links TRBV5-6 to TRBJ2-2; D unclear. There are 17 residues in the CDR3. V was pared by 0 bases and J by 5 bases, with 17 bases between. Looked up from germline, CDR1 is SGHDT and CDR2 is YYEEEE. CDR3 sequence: CASSLGRGALLTGELFF. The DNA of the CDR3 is TGTGCCAGCAGCTTGGGGCGCGGAGCGCTTTTAACCGGGGAGCTGTTTTTT.

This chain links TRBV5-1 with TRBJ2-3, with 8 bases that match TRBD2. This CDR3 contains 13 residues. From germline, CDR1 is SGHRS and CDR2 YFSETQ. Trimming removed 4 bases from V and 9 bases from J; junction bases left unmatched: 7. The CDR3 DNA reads TGCGCCAGCAGCAAGGAGGTAGCGGGGACGCAGTATTTT. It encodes CASSKEVAGTQYF.

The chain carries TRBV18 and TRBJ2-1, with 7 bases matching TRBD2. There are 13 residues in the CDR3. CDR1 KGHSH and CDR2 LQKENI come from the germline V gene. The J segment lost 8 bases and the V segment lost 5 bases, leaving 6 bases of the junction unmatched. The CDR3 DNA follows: TGTGCCAGCTCAAAAGGACTAGTCGATGAGCAGTTCTTC. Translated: CASSKGLVDEQFF.

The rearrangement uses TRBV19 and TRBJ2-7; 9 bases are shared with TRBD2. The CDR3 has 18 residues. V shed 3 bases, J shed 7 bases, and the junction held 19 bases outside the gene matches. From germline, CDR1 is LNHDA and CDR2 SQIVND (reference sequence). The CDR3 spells CASSMRAPTSGWGGEQYF. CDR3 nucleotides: TGTGCCAGTAGTATGCGAGCTCCGACTAGCGGTTGGGGGGGTGAGCAGTACTTC. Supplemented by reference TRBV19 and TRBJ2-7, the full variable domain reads DGGITQSPKYLFRKEGQNVTLSCEQNLNHDAMYWYRQDPGQGLRLIYYSQIVNDFQKGDIAEGYSVSREKKESFPLTVTSAQKNPTAFYLCASSMRAPTSGWGGEQYFGPGTRLTVT.

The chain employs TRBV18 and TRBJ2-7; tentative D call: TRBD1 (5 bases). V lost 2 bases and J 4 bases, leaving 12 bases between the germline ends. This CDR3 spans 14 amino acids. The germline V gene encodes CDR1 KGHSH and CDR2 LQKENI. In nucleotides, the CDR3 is TGTGCCAGCTCACCAACAGGCTCTTATTACGAGCAGTACTTC. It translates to CASSPTGSYYEQYF. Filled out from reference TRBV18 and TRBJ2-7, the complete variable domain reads NAGVMQNPRHLVRRRGQEARLRCSPMKGHSHVYWYRQLPEEGLKFMVYLQKENIIDESGMPKERFSAEFPKEGPSILRIQQVVRGDSAAYFCASSPTGSYYEQYFGPGTRLTVT.

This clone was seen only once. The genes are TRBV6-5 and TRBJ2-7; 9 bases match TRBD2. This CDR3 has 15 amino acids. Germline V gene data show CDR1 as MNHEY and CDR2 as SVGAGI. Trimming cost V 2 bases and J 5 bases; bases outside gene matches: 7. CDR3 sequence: CASSYIAGGFHEQYF. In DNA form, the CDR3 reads TGTGCCAGCAGTTACATCGCGGGAGGGTTCCACGAGCAGTACTTC.

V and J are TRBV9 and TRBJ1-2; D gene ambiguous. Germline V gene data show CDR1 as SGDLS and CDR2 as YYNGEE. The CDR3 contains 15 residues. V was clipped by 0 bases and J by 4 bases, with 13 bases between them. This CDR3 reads CASSVEEGTSYGYTF. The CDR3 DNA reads TGTGCCAGCAGCGTAGAGGAGGGAACGAGCTATGGCTACACCTTC.

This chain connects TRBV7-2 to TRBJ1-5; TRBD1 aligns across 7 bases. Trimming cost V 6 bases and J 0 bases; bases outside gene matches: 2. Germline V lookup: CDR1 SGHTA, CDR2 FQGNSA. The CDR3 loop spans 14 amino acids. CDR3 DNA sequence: TGTGCCAGCAGGCCAGGGGGTAGCAATCAGCCCCAGCATTTT. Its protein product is CASRPGGSNQPQHF.

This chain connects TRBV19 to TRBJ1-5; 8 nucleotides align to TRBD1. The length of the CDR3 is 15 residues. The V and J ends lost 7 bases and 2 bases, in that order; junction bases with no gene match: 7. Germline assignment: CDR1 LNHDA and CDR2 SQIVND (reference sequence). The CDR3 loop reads CASTTGGEGNQPQHF. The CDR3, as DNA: TGTGCCAGTACTACAGGGGGAGAGGGCAATCAGCCCCAGCATTTT.

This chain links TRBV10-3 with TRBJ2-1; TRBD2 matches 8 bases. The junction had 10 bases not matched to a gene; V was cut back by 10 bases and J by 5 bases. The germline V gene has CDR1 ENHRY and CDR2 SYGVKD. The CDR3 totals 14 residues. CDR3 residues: CATNPGLENNEQFF. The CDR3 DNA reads TGTGCCACCAATCCGGGACTAGAGAACAATGAGCAGTTCTTC.

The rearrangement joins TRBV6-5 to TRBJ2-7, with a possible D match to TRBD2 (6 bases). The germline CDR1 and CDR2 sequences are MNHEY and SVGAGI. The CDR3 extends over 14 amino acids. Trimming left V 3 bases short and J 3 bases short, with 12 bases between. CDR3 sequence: CASSYYSGDYEQYF. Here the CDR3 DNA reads TGTGCCAGCAGTTATTATTCGGGGGACTACGAGCAGTACTTC.

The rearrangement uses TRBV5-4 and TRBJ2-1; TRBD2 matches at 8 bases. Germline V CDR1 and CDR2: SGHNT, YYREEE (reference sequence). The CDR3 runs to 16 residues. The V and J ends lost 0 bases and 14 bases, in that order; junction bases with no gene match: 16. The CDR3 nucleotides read TGTGCCAGCAGCTTGGGAGCTGGAGGGAGTCGGACTAGCAAGTTCTTC. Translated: CASSLGAGGSRTSKFF.